This T cell receptor beta chain was documented in a study of PD-L1 blockade in urothelial cancer. On the study more broadly: Median T cell yield from blood was fewer than 150,000.

TCRdb keeps only in-frame clones here, not all; method: immunoSEQ multiplex PCR. Of about 82,000 clones in the sample, 87% were seen once. Anywhere from 1 to 8 samples came from each patient, spanning pretreatment and on-treatment. V dropped 2 bases and J dropped 5; count of bases not matched to a gene: 5. The CDR3 runs 14 residues. Germline V lookup: CDR1 SGHAT, CDR2 FQNNGV. The receptor was derived from a woman in her sixties or seventies with urothelial cancer. The sample consisted of PBMCs, taken around atezolizumab (anti-PD-L1) treatment. J is TRBJ2-7 and V is TRBV11-2, with 8 bases fitting TRBD2. CDR3 in DNA: TGTGCCAGCAGCTTATTGCGGGGGGTCGACGAGCAGTACTTC. This codes for CASSLLRGVDEQYF.